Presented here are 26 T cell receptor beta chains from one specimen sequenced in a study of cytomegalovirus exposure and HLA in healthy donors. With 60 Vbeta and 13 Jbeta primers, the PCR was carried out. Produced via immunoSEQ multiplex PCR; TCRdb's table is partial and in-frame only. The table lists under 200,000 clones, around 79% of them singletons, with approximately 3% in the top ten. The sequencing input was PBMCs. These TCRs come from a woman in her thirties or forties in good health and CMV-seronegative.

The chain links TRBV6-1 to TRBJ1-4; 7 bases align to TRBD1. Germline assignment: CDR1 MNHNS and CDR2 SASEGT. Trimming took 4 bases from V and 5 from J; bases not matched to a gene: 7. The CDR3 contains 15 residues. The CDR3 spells CASSGSQGVNEKLFF. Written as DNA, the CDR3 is TGTGCCAGCAGTGGAAGCCAGGGGGTCAATGAAAAACTGTTTTTT.

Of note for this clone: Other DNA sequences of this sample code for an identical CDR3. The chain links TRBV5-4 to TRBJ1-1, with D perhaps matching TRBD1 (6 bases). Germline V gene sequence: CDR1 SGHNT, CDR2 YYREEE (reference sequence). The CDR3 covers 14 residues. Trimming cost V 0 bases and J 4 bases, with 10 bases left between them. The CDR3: CASSLVGGGTEAFF. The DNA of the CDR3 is TGTGCCAGCAGCTTGGTAGGGGGGGGCACTGAAGCTTTCTTT.

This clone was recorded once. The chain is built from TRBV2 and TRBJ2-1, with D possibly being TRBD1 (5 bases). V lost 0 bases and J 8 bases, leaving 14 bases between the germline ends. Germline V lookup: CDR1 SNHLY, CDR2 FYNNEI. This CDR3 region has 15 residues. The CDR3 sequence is CASSEALQGYDEQFF. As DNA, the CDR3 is TGTGCCAGCAGTGAAGCGCTTCAGGGTTACGATGAGCAGTTCTTC.

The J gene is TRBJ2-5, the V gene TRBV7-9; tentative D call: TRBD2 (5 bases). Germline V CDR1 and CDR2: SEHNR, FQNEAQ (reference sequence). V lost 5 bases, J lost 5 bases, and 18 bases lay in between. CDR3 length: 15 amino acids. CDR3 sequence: CASSPPRGSEETQYF. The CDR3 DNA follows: TGTGCCAGCAGCCCCCCCCGAGGGAGTGAGGAGACCCAGTACTTC.

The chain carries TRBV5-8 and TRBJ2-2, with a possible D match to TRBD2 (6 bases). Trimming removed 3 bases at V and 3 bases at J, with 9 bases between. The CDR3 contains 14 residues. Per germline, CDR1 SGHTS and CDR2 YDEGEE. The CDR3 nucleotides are TGTGCCAGCAGCTCCTTAGCGGACACCGGGGAGCTGTTTTTT. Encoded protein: CASSSLADTGELFF.

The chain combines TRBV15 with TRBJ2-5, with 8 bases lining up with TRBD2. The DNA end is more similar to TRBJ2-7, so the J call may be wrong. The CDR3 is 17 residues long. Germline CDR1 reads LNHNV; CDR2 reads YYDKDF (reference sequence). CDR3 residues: CATSREASGSFSYEQYF. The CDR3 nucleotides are TGTGCCACCAGCAGAGAGGCTAGCGGGTCATTCTCCTACGAGCAGTACTTC.

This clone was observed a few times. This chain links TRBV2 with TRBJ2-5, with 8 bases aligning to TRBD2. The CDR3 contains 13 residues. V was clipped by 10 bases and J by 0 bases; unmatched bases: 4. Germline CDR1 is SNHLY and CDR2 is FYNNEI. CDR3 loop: CAIQRGNQETQYF. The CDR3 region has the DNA TGTGCCATACAGCGGGGGAACCAAGAGACCCAGTACTTC.

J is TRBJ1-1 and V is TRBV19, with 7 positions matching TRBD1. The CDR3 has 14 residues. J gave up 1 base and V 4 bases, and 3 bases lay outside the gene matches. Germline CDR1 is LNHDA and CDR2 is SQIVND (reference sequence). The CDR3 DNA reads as TGTGCCAGTAGTAACAGGGACAGGAACACTGAAGCTTTCTTT. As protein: CASSNRDRNTEAFF.

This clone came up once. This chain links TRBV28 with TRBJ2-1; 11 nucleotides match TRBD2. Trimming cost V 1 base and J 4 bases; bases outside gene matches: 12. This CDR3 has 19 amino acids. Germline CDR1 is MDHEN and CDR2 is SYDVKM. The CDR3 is CASSLYVPSLAGDYNEQFF. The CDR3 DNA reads TGTGCCAGCAGTTTATACGTTCCCTCACTAGCGGGAGATTACAATGAGCAGTTCTTC.

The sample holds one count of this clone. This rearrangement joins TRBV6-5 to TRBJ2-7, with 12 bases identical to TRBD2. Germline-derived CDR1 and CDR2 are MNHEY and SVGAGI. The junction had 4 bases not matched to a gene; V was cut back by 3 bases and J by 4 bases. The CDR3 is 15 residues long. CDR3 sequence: CASSYTSGGLYEQYF. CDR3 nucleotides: TGTGCCAGCAGTTATACTAGCGGGGGGCTGTACGAGCAGTACTTC.

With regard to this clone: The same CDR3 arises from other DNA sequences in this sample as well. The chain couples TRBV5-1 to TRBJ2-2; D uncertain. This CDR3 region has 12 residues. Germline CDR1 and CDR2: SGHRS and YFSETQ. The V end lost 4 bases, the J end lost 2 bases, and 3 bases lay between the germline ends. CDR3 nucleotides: TGCGCCAGCAGCCTAAACACCGGGGAGCTGTTTTTT. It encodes CASSLNTGELFF.

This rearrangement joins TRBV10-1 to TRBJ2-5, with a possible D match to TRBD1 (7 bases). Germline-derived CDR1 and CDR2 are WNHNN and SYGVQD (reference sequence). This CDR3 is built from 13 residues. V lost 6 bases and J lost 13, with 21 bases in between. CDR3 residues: CASSRRGQSVVYF. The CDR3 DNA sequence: TGCGCCAGCAGCCGGAGGGGGCAATCCGTCGTGTACTTC.

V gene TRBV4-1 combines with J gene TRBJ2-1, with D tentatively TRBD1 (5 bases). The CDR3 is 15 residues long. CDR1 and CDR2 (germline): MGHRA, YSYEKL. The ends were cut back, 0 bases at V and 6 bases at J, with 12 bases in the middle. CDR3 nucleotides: TGCGCCAGCAGCCAAGATCGGGCAGGGATCAATGAGCAGTTCTTC. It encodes CASSQDRAGINEQFF.

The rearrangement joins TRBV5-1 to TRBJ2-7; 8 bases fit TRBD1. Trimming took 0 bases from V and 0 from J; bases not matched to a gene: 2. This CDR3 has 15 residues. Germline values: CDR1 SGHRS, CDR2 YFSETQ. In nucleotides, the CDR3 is TGCGCCAGCAGCTTGGGCGGACAGGGCTCCTACGAGCAGTACTTC. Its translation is CASSLGGQGSYEQYF.

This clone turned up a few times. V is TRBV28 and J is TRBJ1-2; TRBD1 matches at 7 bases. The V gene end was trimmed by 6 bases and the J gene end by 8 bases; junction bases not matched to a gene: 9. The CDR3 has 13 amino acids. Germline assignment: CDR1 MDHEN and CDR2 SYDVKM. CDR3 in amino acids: CASRRGGVNGYTF. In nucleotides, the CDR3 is TGTGCCAGCAGGCGAGGGGGCGTAAACGGCTACACCTTC.

CDR3 sequence: CSVADRAFAEQYF. In DNA form, the CDR3 reads TGCAGCGTGGCGGACAGGGCTTTTGCCGAGCAGTACTTC. The V call is TRBV29-1, the J call TRBJ2-7, with 8 bases matching TRBD1. With V trimmed by 6 bases and J by 6 bases, 10 bases remained unmatched. This CDR3 has 13 residues. Per germline, CDR1 SQVTM and CDR2 ANQGSEA.

This chain's CDR3 is CASRLKGGQVDGYTF. DNA of the CDR3: TGTGCCAGCAGACTGAAGGGGGGGCAGGTAGATGGCTACACCTTC. The rearrangement uses TRBV2 and TRBJ1-2; D perhaps matches TRBD1 (6 bases). In germline, CDR1 is SNHLY, CDR2 FYNNEI. The V gene lost 6 bases and the J gene lost 6 bases, with 20 bases spanning the gap. The CDR3 runs to 15 residues.

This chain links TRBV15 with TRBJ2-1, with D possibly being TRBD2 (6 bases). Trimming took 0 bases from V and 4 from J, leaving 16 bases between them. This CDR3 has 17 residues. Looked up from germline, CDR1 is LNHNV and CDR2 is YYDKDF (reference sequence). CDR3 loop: CATSRDPGLGGYNEQFF. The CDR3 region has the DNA TGTGCCACCAGCAGAGATCCAGGCCTCGGGGGATACAATGAGCAGTTCTTC.

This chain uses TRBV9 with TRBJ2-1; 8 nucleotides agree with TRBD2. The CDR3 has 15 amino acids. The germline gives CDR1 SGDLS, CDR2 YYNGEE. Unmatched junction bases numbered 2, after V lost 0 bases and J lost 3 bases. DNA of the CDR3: TGTGCCAGCAGCGTAGGCGGGGGGATCTACAATGAGCAGTTCTTC. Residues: CASSVGGGIYNEQFF.

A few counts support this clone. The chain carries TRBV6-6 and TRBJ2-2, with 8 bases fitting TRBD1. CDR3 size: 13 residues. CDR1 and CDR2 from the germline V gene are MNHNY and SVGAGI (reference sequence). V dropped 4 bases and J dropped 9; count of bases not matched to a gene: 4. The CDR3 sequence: CASSLQGERELFF. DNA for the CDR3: TGTGCCAGCAGTTTACAGGGGGAGAGGGAGCTGTTTTTT.

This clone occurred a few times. This CDR3 is CASSPDTLVYEQYF. The DNA of the CDR3 is TGCGCCAGCAGCCCGGACACCTTAGTCTACGAGCAGTACTTC. The V gene is TRBV4-1, the J gene TRBJ2-7; the D gene is possibly TRBD1 (5 bases). This CDR3 has 14 amino acids. The germline CDR1 and CDR2 sequences are MGHRA and YSYEKL. Trimming took 4 bases from V and 3 from J, leaving 13 bases between them.

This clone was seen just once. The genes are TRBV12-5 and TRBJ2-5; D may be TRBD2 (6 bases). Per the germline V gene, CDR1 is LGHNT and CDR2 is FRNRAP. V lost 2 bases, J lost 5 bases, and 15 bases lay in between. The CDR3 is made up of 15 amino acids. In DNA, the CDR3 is TGTGCTAGTGGTTTGACCGCGGGGCGTCTGGAGACCCAGTACTTC. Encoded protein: CASGLTAGRLETQYF. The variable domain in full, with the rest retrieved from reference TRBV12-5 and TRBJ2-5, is DARVTQTPRHKVTEMGQEVTMRCQPILGHNTVFWYRQTMMQGLELLAYFRNRAPLDDSGMPKDRFSAEMPDATLATLKIQPSEPRDSAVYFCASGLTAGRLETQYFGPGTRLLVL.

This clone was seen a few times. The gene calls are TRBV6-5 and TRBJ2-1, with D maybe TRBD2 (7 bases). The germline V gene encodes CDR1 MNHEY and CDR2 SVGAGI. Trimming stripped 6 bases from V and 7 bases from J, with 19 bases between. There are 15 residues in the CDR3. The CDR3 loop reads CASSGGGGGGNEQFF. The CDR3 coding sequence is TGTGCCAGCAGCGGGGGCGGCGGGGGAGGAAATGAGCAGTTCTTC.

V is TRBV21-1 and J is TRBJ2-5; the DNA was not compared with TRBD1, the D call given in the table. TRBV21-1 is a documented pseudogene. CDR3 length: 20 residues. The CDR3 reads CASSKDWTGGGSGAAETQYF. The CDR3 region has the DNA TGTGCCAGCAGCAAGGATTGGACAGGGGGTGGTTCTGGGGCGGCGGAGACCCAGTACTTC.

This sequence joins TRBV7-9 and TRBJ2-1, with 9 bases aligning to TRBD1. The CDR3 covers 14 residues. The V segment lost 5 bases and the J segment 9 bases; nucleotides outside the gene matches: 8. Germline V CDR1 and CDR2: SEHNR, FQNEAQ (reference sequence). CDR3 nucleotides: TGTGCCAGCAGCACAGGGGGCGGGGGAAGTGAGCAGTTCTTC. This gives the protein CASSTGGGGSEQFF.

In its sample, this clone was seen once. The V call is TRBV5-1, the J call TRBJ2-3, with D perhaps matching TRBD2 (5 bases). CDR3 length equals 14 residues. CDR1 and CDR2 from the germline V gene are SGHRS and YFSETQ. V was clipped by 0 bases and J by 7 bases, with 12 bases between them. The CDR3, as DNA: TGCGCCAGCAGCTTGGTACCGGGGTCGAATACGCAGTATTTT. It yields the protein CASSLVPGSNTQYF.